The clone carrying this T cell receptor beta chain came up a few times. Its matching antigen is unknown. Germline CDR1 reads SNHLY; CDR2 reads FYNNEI. The CDR3 runs to 13 residues. V shed 4 bases and J shed 15 bases, with 18 bases lying between them. The source of the sample is a study of cytomegalovirus exposure and HLA in healthy donors. Notes on the study in general: The study labeled about 160 TCR beta chains cytomegalovirus-associated.

Produced via immunoSEQ multiplex PCR; TCRdb's table is partial and in-frame only. The sample records approximately 150,000 clones, about nine tenths being singletons. Sequencing input: PBMCs. This clonotype was sampled from a man aged 18-30 years in good health and CMV-seropositive. V usage is TRBV2 and J usage is TRBJ2-2; possibly TRBD2 for D (6 bases). CDR3 residues: CASSVRGREYMFF. DNA of the CDR3: TGTGCCAGCAGTGTAAGAGGGCGGGAATATATGTTTTTT.